Shown below are 8 T cell receptor beta chains from a single sample sequenced in a study of blood T cell repertoires in COVID-19. TCRdb keeps only in-frame clones here, not all; method: immunoSEQ multiplex PCR. The profile shows a few hundred thousand clones, 89% of them singletons. Sequences were obtained from peripheral blood. The receptors here all came from a woman in her thirties or forties who had recovered from COVID-19.

This clone was detected only a few times. The genes are TRBV19 and TRBJ2-1; 7 bases agree with TRBD2. Germline V gene sequence: CDR1 LNHDA, CDR2 SQIVND (reference sequence). J lost 0 bases, V lost 1 base, and 3 bases had no gene match. The CDR3 totals 16 residues. This CDR3 reads CASSIGGGGSYNEQFF. The CDR3 coding sequence is TGTGCCAGTAGTATAGGTGGGGGGGGCTCCTACAATGAGCAGTTCTTC.

The V gene is TRBV14, the J gene TRBJ2-5; TRBD2 matches at 9 bases. This CDR3 is 15 amino acids long. CDR1 and CDR2 (germline): SGHDN, FVKESK. Trimming cost V 5 bases and J 2 bases; bases outside gene matches: 6. CDR3 DNA: TGTGCCAGCAGCTGGAGCGGGGGGCGTCAAGAGACCCAGTACTTC. Translating it yields CASSWSGGRQETQYF.

The rearrangement links TRBV6-2 or TRBV6-3 to TRBJ1-3; D uncertain. Germline-derived CDR1 and CDR2 are MNHEY and SVGEGT. The V end was cut by 6 bases, the J end by 0 bases, with 15 bases between. The CDR3 is 16 amino acids. The CDR3, as DNA: TGTGCCAGCAGCATATATAACGGGTACTCTGGAAACACCATATATTTT. As protein: CASSIYNGYSGNTIYF.

The CDR3 is CASSQRQGVFETQYF. Here the CDR3 DNA reads TGTGCCAGCAGCCAGCGGCAGGGGGTTTTCGAGACCCAGTACTTC. V usage is TRBV14 and J usage is TRBJ2-5; 7 nucleotides agree with TRBD1. The V and J ends lost 3 bases and 5 bases, in that order; junction bases with no gene match: 9. The CDR3 contains 15 residues. Germline V gene lookup returns CDR1 SGHDN and CDR2 FVKESK.

The sample holds one count of this clone. V usage is TRBV27 and J usage is TRBJ1-2; tentative D call: TRBD1 (6 bases). The germline V gene encodes CDR1 MNHEY and CDR2 SMNVEV (reference sequence). Trimming pared 7 bases from V and 6 bases from J, leaving 21 bases between. This CDR3 has 15 amino acids. The CDR3 reads CASTSSPAAGDGYTF. CDR3 DNA sequence: TGTGCCAGCACCTCAAGCCCCGCGGCAGGGGATGGCTACACCTTC.

The chain has TRBV14 and TRBJ2-1; D gene uncertain. Trimming took off 1 base at V and 6 bases at J, with 7 bases between the two ends. In germline, CDR1 is SGHDN, CDR2 FVKESK. The CDR3 consists of 13 residues. CDR3 DNA: TGTGCCAGCAGCCAAGGGGCCAGCAATGAGCAGTTCTTC. Encoded protein: CASSQGASNEQFF.

The chain uses TRBV9 and TRBJ1-1; TRBD1 agrees at 7 bases. After removal of 7 bases from V and 0 bases from J, the junction contained 3 bases not matched to a gene. There are 13 residues in the CDR3. Germline V gene sequence: CDR1 SGDLS, CDR2 YYNGEE. The CDR3 protein is CASGGQMNTEAFF. As DNA, the CDR3 is TGTGCCAGCGGGGGACAGATGAACACTGAAGCTTTCTTT.

The chain couples TRBV3-1 (or the pseudogene TRBV3-2) to TRBJ1-1; D is uncertain. CDR1 LGHDT and CDR2 YNNKEL come from the germline V gene (reference sequence). Trimming took off 0 bases at V and 7 bases at J, with 9 bases between the two ends. The CDR3 sequence is 13 residues long. The CDR3, as DNA: TGTGCCAGCAGCCAAGATCTCCGGGATGAAGCTTTCTTT. Translating it yields CASSQDLRDEAFF.